This is a list of T cell receptor beta chains from one sample in a study of T cell repertoires in cytomegalovirus infection. MiXCR, applied by TCRdb to the reads, yields one record per CDR3 protein. This table holds about 160,000 distinct CDR3 sequences, about a fifth found once. Their specific antigens are unknown. The sample consisted of CD8+ T cells from cultured PBMCs, taken from culture after CMV antigen stimulation. Source of these receptors: a human donor in good health (CMV status not recorded). Some clones in this sample may be carry-over from other donors' samples. Each CDR3 is given with its conserved first and last residue. Fields, in order: clone size, CDR3 length, J gene, V gene, D gene, CDR3 protein, CDR3 DNA. A D gene is named only where the DNA matches it firmly. A clone size is listed for some rows: how often the clone was seen (once, few, many), or a class if it is expanded.

abundance: few
len: 13
j_gene: TRBJ2-1
v_gene: TRBV20-1
d_gene: TRBD2
CDR3aa: CSASSGTSDEQFF
CDR3nt: TGCAGTGCTAGTTCCGGGACTAGCGATGAGCAGTTCTTC

abundance: NA
len: 14
j_gene: TRBJ2-7
v_gene: TRBV20-1
d_gene: TRBD2
CDR3aa: CSAPTSGGAYEQYF
CDR3nt: TGCAGTGCTCCTACTAGCGGGGGGGCCTACGAGCAGTACTTC

abundance: NA
len: 13
j_gene: TRBJ2-7
v_gene: TRBV4-1
d_gene: NA
CDR3aa: CASSQNRNYEQYF
CDR3nt: TGCGCCAGCAGCCAGAACAGGAACTACGAGCAGTACTTC

abundance: few
len: 15
j_gene: TRBJ1-4
v_gene: TRBV7-8
d_gene: TRBD1
CDR3aa: CASSLYRGWDEKLFF
CDR3nt: TGTGCCAGCAGCCTCTACAGGGGCTGGGATGAAAAACTGTTTTTT

abundance: NA
len: 13
j_gene: TRBJ1-2
v_gene: TRBV2
d_gene: NA
CDR3aa: CASSETASYGYTF
CDR3nt: TGTGCCAGCAGTGAAACGGCATCTTATGGCTACACCTTC

abundance: NA
len: 14
j_gene: TRBJ2-7
v_gene: TRBV27
d_gene: NA
CDR3aa: CASSLSGTNYEQYF
CDR3nt: TGTGCCAGCAGTTTGTCCGGGACAAACTACGAGCAGTACTTC

abundance: few
len: 13
j_gene: TRBJ2-7
v_gene: TRBV7-8
d_gene: NA
CDR3aa: CASSPGGILEQYF
CDR3nt: TGTGCCAGCAGCCCTGGGGGGATTCTCGAGCAGTACTTC

abundance: many
len: 12
j_gene: TRBJ1-2
v_gene: TRBV10-3
d_gene: NA
CDR3aa: CAANTPNYGYTF
CDR3nt: TGTGCCGCCAATACACCTAACTATGGCTACACCTTC

abundance: few
len: 15
j_gene: TRBJ1-2
v_gene: TRBV6-1
d_gene: NA
CDR3aa: CASSEWEDPGRGYTF
CDR3nt: TGTGCCAGCAGTGAATGGGAGGACCCCGGGCGCGGCTACACCTTC

abundance: few
len: 19
j_gene: TRBJ2-7
v_gene: TRBV7-8
d_gene: TRBD1
CDR3aa: CASSSPGTGGRGIGYEQYF
CDR3nt: TGTGCCAGCAGCTCCCCCGGGACAGGGGGCCGAGGTATCGGCTACGAGCAGTACTTC

abundance: few
len: 14
j_gene: TRBJ1-1
v_gene: TRBV12-3/TRBV12-4
d_gene: NA
CDR3aa: CTSSQGSLRTEAFF
CDR3nt: TGTACCAGCAGTCAAGGGTCACTGAGGACTGAAGCTTTCTTT

abundance: NA
len: 14
j_gene: TRBJ2-7
v_gene: TRBV30
d_gene: TRBD2
CDR3aa: CAWNPSGGTYEQYF
CDR3nt: TGTGCCTGGAACCCTAGCGGGGGAACCTACGAGCAGTACTTC

abundance: few
len: 13
j_gene: TRBJ2-5
v_gene: TRBV7-2
d_gene: NA
CDR3aa: CASSLNRDETQYF
CDR3nt: TGTGCCAGCAGCTTAAATAGGGATGAGACCCAGTACTTC

abundance: NA
len: 16
j_gene: TRBJ2-3
v_gene: TRBV7-2
d_gene: TRBD2
CDR3aa: CASSFTSGGATDTQYF
CDR3nt: TGTGCCAGCAGCTTCACTAGCGGGGGGGCGACAGATACGCAGTATTTT

abundance: NA
len: 12
j_gene: TRBJ1-2
v_gene: TRBV29-1
d_gene: NA
CDR3aa: CSVESAQYGYTF
CDR3nt: TGCAGCGTTGAATCAGCTCAGTATGGCTACACCTTC

abundance: NA
len: 18
j_gene: TRBJ2-5
v_gene: TRBV2
d_gene: TRBD2
CDR3aa: CASSGWTSGGPYQETQYF
CDR3nt: TGTGCCAGCAGTGGCTGGACTAGCGGGGGACCGTACCAAGAGACCCAGTACTTC

abundance: NA
len: 13
j_gene: TRBJ2-1
v_gene: TRBV2
d_gene: TRBD1
CDR3aa: CATPKDRNNEQFF
CDR3nt: TGTGCCACCCCTAAGGACAGGAACAATGAGCAGTTCTTC

abundance: few
len: 15
j_gene: TRBJ2-3
v_gene: TRBV12-3/TRBV12-4
d_gene: NA
CDR3aa: CASLTLDGFTDTQYF
CDR3nt: TGTGCCAGCCTTACCCTAGACGGTTTCACAGATACGCAGTATTTT

abundance: few
len: 13
j_gene: TRBJ1-6
v_gene: TRBV7-3
d_gene: NA
CDR3aa: CASSSTDNSPLHF
CDR3nt: TGTGCCAGCAGCTCGACAGATAATTCACCCCTCCACTTT

abundance: NA
len: 14
j_gene: TRBJ1-5
v_gene: TRBV4-1
d_gene: NA
CDR3aa: CASSQEGREQPQHF
CDR3nt: TGCGCCAGCAGCCAAGAGGGACGAGAACAGCCCCAGCATTTT

abundance: NA
len: 17
j_gene: TRBJ1-2
v_gene: TRBV28
d_gene: TRBD1
CDR3aa: CASSYSLVDGTGDGYTF
CDR3nt: TGTGCCAGCAGTTATAGCCTGGTGGACGGGACAGGGGATGGCTACACCTTC

abundance: few
len: 13
j_gene: TRBJ2-7
v_gene: TRBV7-9
d_gene: NA
CDR3aa: CASSSRYGDEQYF
CDR3nt: TGTGCCAGCAGCTCCCGGTATGGGGACGAGCAGTACTTC

abundance: NA
len: 15
j_gene: TRBJ2-1
v_gene: TRBV11-2
d_gene: NA
CDR3aa: CASSSGRSSYNEQFF
CDR3nt: TGTGCCAGCAGCTCGGGGAGGAGTTCCTACAATGAGCAGTTCTTC

abundance: NA
len: 13
j_gene: TRBJ1-1
v_gene: TRBV5-5
d_gene: NA
CDR3aa: CASSPPGNTEAFF
CDR3nt: TGTGCCAGCAGCCCCCCAGGGAACACTGAAGCTTTCTTT

abundance: few
len: 13
j_gene: TRBJ1-1
v_gene: TRBV12-3/TRBV12-4
d_gene: NA
CDR3aa: CASTYMGYTEAFF
CDR3nt: TGTGCCAGCACCTACATGGGGTACACTGAAGCTTTCTTT

abundance: few
len: 15
j_gene: TRBJ2-1
v_gene: TRBV7-2
d_gene: TRBD2
CDR3aa: CASSPSGGIHNEQFF
CDR3nt: TGTGCCAGCAGCCCCAGCGGGGGGATACACAATGAGCAGTTCTTC

abundance: few
len: 14
j_gene: TRBJ1-2
v_gene: TRBV12-3/TRBV12-4
d_gene: TRBD1
CDR3aa: CASSPWDRGYGYTF
CDR3nt: TGTGCCAGCAGTCCCTGGGACAGGGGGTATGGCTACACCTTC

abundance: many
len: 15
j_gene: TRBJ1-5
v_gene: TRBV4-3
d_gene: NA
CDR3aa: CASSHFPVLDQPQHF
CDR3nt: TGCGCCAGCAGCCACTTTCCCGTTCTCGATCAGCCCCAGCATTTT

abundance: few
len: 15
j_gene: TRBJ2-3
v_gene: TRBV7-2
d_gene: TRBD1
CDR3aa: CASSLTGGEGDTQYF
CDR3nt: TGTGCCAGCAGCTTGACAGGGGGCGAGGGAGATACGCAGTATTTT